These 32 T cell receptor beta chains share one sample of origin, sequenced in a study of shared T cell receptors in the human thymus. TCRdb's table, derived via immunoSEQ multiplex PCR, lists solely in-frame clones and lacks some. The table shows roughly 550,000 clones, with 75% to 85% occurring only once. This sample was shared with a second study, whose subject was human thymus T cells.

Sequenced input: thymocytes. All receptors derive from a boy under two years old with a congenital heart defect.

This clone was recorded only once. The chain is built from TRBV4-1 and TRBJ1-1; D is possibly TRBD1 (5 bases). V was shortened by 0 bases and J by 4 bases, with 24 bases between the two germline ends. Per germline, CDR1 MGHRA and CDR2 YSYEKL. This CDR3 is built from 19 residues. The CDR3 spells CASSQDLAAGKGCSTEAFF. The CDR3 nucleotides are TGCGCCAGCAGCCAAGATCTGGCCGCAGGGAAGGGTTGTAGCACTGAAGCTTTCTTT.

The rearrangement links TRBV6-5 to TRBJ2-7; TRBD2 matches at 7 bases. J lost 4 bases, V lost 6 bases, and 9 bases had no gene match. The CDR3 totals 14 residues. Germline CDR1 is MNHEY and CDR2 is SVGAGI. The CDR3 loop reads CASRRTGGIYEQYF. CDR3 nucleotide sequence: TGTGCCAGCAGGAGGACGGGGGGTATTTACGAGCAGTACTTC.

The gene calls are TRBV2 and TRBJ2-7; 9 bases line up with TRBD2. Germline-derived CDR1 and CDR2 are SNHLY and FYNNEI. The CDR3 contains 15 residues. Trimming removed 4 bases from V and 6 bases from J; junction bases left unmatched: 10. In DNA, the CDR3 is TGTGCCAGCAGTGCCCCGGCTAGCGGGACTTTCGAGCAGTACTTC. As protein: CASSAPASGTFEQYF.

Here the CDR3 reads CASRLSNQPQHF. Written as DNA, the CDR3 is TGTGCCAGCAGACTTAGCAATCAGCCCCAGCATTTT. V and J are TRBV21-1 and TRBJ1-5. TRBV21-1 is reported as a pseudogene. This CDR3 comprises 12 residues.

The chain uses TRBV29-1 and TRBJ2-5; 7 nucleotides match TRBD2. This CDR3 has 13 amino acids. The V and J ends lost 6 bases and 4 bases, in that order; junction bases with no gene match: 8. Germline V gene data show CDR1 as SQVTM and CDR2 as ANQGSEA. CDR3 residues: CSVRLPSGETQYF. The DNA for the CDR3 is TGCAGCGTCCGCCTTCCTAGCGGAGAGACCCAGTACTTC. Full variable domain (rest looked up from reference TRBV29-1 and TRBJ2-5): SAVISQKPSRDICQRGTSLTIQCQVDSQVTMMFWYRQQPGQSLTLIATANQGSEATYESGFVIDKFPISRPNLTFSTLTVSNMSPEDSSIYLCSVRLPSGETQYFGPGTRLLVL.

The CDR3, as DNA: TGTGCCAGCAGTCCACTTCCAGCGGGGGTCTACGAGCAGTACTTC. It specifies CASSPLPAGVYEQYF. The chain joins TRBV6-5 to TRBJ2-7; TRBD2 agrees at 8 bases. V was pared by 5 bases and J by 3 bases, with 9 bases of the junction left unmatched. The CDR3 covers 15 residues. The germline V gene has CDR1 MNHEY and CDR2 SVGAGI.

This clone was seen only a few times. J is TRBJ2-5 and V is TRBV5-5, with TRBD2 identical over 8 bases. Germline V lookup: CDR1 SGHKS, CDR2 YYEKEE (reference sequence). The junction had 13 bases not matched to a gene; V was cut back by 4 bases and J by 5 bases. This CDR3 is 16 amino acids long. The CDR3 sequence: CASSVPPGGPRETQYF. The CDR3 DNA sequence: TGTGCCAGCAGCGTTCCCCCGGGGGGGCCTCGGGAGACCCAGTACTTC.

The rearrangement joins TRBV5-1 to TRBJ2-5, with D perhaps matching TRBD2 (6 bases). V shed 3 bases and J shed 2 bases, with 14 bases lying between them. The CDR3 covers 15 residues. From germline, CDR1 is SGHRS and CDR2 YFSETQ. The CDR3 sequence is CASSSTGTPQETQYF. DNA of the CDR3: TGCGCCAGCAGCTCAACCGGGACTCCTCAAGAGACCCAGTACTTC.

This chain connects TRBV28 to TRBJ1-5, with a possible D match to TRBD1 (6 bases). Deletions cut 6 bases from V and 0 bases from J, with 18 bases between. CDR3 length: 17 residues. Germline V gene sequence: CDR1 MDHEN, CDR2 SYDVKM. The CDR3 here is CASRLLDSSVSNQPQHF. The CDR3 DNA follows: TGTGCCAGCAGATTGCTGGACAGCTCCGTTAGCAATCAGCCCCAGCATTTT.

This chain uses TRBV19 with TRBJ1-1; TRBD1 is a possible D gene (5 bases). The CDR3 length is 15 residues. The V gene's germline CDR1 is LNHDA and CDR2 SQIVND (reference sequence). The germline V and J ends were trimmed by 4 bases and 2 bases, with 14 bases remaining between them. The chain's CDR3 is CASSTPPTDNTEAFF. The CDR3 bases are TGTGCCAGTAGTACCCCCCCGACAGACAACACTGAAGCTTTCTTT.

CDR3 DNA sequence: TGCGCCAGCAGTCTCACGTACTCCGAAGGGAGACCCGTTAGGGTCGGCTACACCTTC. This sequence encodes CASSLTYSEGRPVRVGYTF. The rearrangement uses TRBV5-1 and TRBJ1-2; D gene ambiguous. Between the trimmed V and J ends, which lost 5 bases and 8 bases, there was a span of 34 bases. The V gene's germline CDR1 is SGHRS and CDR2 YFSETQ. The CDR3 is 19 amino acids.

This clone has more than one count but fewer than ten. V is TRBV18 and J is TRBJ1-3; D gene uncertain. Germline V gene lookup returns CDR1 KGHSH and CDR2 LQKENI. The CDR3 is made up of 14 amino acids. Deletions cut 3 bases from V and 0 bases from J, with 6 bases between. Written as DNA, the CDR3 is TGTGCCAGCTCACCGTCAGTCTCTGGAAACACCATATATTTT. This sequence encodes CASSPSVSGNTIYF.

This clone appeared a single time. CDR3 protein: CASSSVAGWGETQYF. In nucleotides, the CDR3 is TGTGCCAGCAGCAGCGTAGCGGGCTGGGGCGAGACCCAGTACTTC. The V gene is TRBV7-2, the J gene TRBJ2-5; 7 bases match TRBD2. There are 15 residues in the CDR3. The J segment lost 5 bases and the V segment lost 5 bases, leaving 11 bases of the junction unmatched. CDR1 is SGHTA, CDR2 FQGNSA, per germline.

V is TRBV11-2 and J is TRBJ2-2, with TRBD2 matching over 8 bases. V shed 7 bases, J shed 2 bases, and the junction held 9 bases outside the gene matches. The CDR3 totals 16 residues. Germline assignment: CDR1 SGHAT and CDR2 FQNNGV. CDR3 in amino acids: CASKKGGRFNTGELFF. The CDR3 nucleotides read TGTGCCAGCAAGAAAGGCGGGAGGTTCAACACCGGGGAGCTGTTTTTT.

The chain has TRBV9 and TRBJ2-3, with 9 bases matching TRBD2. The CDR3 runs 14 residues. The V segment lost 6 bases and the J segment 2 bases; nucleotides outside the gene matches: 4. CDR1 is SGDLS, CDR2 YYNGEE, per germline. CDR3 in DNA: TGTGCCAGCACGGCGGGAGGGGACACAGATACGCAGTATTTT. Amino acids: CASTAGGDTDTQYF.

This rearrangement joins TRBV19 to TRBJ1-5; 9 bases align to TRBD1. The J segment lost 5 bases and the V segment lost 5 bases, leaving 10 bases of the junction unmatched. This CDR3 spans 16 amino acids. Looked up from germline, CDR1 is LNHDA and CDR2 is SQIVND (reference sequence). The CDR3 DNA reads as TGTGCCAGTAGTCTACGGGACAGGGTCCCTCATCAGCCCCAGCATTTT. Its protein product is CASSLRDRVPHQPQHF.

The chain has TRBV13 and TRBJ2-7; D unresolved. V was trimmed by 5 bases and J by 1 base, leaving 18 bases between them. Germline V gene sequence: CDR1 PRHDT, CDR2 FYEKMQ (reference sequence). This CDR3 has 16 amino acids. The CDR3 protein is CASSARRGRVSYEQYF. The DNA of the CDR3 is TGTGCCAGCAGCGCTCGGCGAGGTCGTGTGTCCTACGAGCAGTACTTC.

The CDR3: CASSPTGKDGYTF. The CDR3 DNA follows: TGCGCCAGCAGCCCGACAGGGAAGGATGGCTACACCTTC. The genes are TRBV4-1 and TRBJ1-2, with TRBD1 matching 7 bases. Trimming at V came to 4 bases and at J to 6 bases, leaving 5 bases not matched to a gene. The CDR3 consists of 13 residues. The germline CDR1 and CDR2 sequences are MGHRA and YSYEKL.

The chain links TRBV27 to TRBJ2-2; TRBD2 agrees at 9 bases. Germline CDR1 and CDR2: MNHEY and SMNVEV (reference sequence). There are 17 residues in the CDR3. Trimming cost V 4 bases and J 6 bases; bases outside gene matches: 12. CDR3 region: CASSSPLLAGVAGELFF. CDR3 coding DNA: TGTGCCAGCAGTTCTCCTTTGTTAGCGGGAGTAGCCGGGGAGCTGTTTTTT.

This clone turned up a few times. The V and J genes are TRBV14 and TRBJ2-3; 7 nucleotides match TRBD2. Germline assignment: CDR1 SGHDN and CDR2 FVKESK. CDR3 length: 13 amino acids. With 5 bases clipped from V and 2 bases from J, the junction kept 1 base outside the gene matches. CDR3 protein: CASSGRVTDTQYF. CDR3 sequence (DNA): TGTGCCAGCAGCGGGAGGGTCACAGATACGCAGTATTTT.

The chain carries TRBV7-2 and TRBJ2-1, with 7 bases aligning to TRBD2. CDR1 is SGHTA, CDR2 FQGNSA, per germline. After removal of 1 base from V and 6 bases from J, the junction contained 6 bases not matched to a gene. CDR3 length: 15 amino acids. CDR3 loop: CASSLVWASGNEQFF. Written as DNA, the CDR3 is TGTGCCAGCAGCTTAGTCTGGGCTAGCGGCAATGAGCAGTTCTTC. The full variable domain, with the rest looked up from reference TRBV7-2 and TRBJ2-1, is GAGVSQSPSNKVTEKGKDVELRCDPISGHTALYWYRQSLGQGLEFLIYFQGNSAPDKSGLPSDRFSAERTGGSVSTLTIQRTQQEDSAVYLCASSLVWASGNEQFFGPGTRLTVL.

The chain has TRBV12-5 and TRBJ2-1; 7 bases map to TRBD1. With V trimmed by 5 bases and J by 7 bases, 11 bases remained unmatched. The CDR3 consists of 15 residues. Germline CDR1 is LGHNT and CDR2 is FRNRAP. CDR3 DNA: TGTGCTAGTGGTCAAGCCGGGACAGTCCCAAATGAGCAGTTCTTC. Its protein product is CASGQAGTVPNEQFF.

A remark on this clone: The sample holds other DNA sequences that translate to the same CDR3. The CDR3 DNA reads TGCGCCAGCAGCTCTTATCGACATTCCCTGAACACTGAAGCTTTCTTT. It encodes CASSSYRHSLNTEAFF. The chain combines TRBV5-1 with TRBJ1-1; the D is unclear. This CDR3 comprises 16 residues. In germline, CDR1 is SGHRS, CDR2 YFSETQ. Trimming shortened V by 3 bases and J by 0 bases, and 15 bases separated the two germline ends.

The V call is TRBV9, the J call TRBJ2-7, with 9 bases matching TRBD1. CDR1 is SGDLS and CDR2 is YYNGEE in the germline V gene. The CDR3 is 17 residues long. The V gene end was trimmed by 4 bases and the J gene end by 4 bases; junction bases not matched to a gene: 15. Here the CDR3 DNA reads TGTGCCAGCAGCAAGAGAAGGACAGGGGAGGACCCATACGAGCAGTACTTC. Translated, it gives CASSKRRTGEDPYEQYF.

The chain carries TRBV25-1 and TRBJ1-3; TRBD1 might be the D (6 bases). Looked up from germline, CDR1 is MGHDK and CDR2 is SYGVNS. The CDR3 is 17 amino acids. Trimming removed 6 bases from V and 1 base from J, with 19 bases in between. In DNA, the CDR3 is TGTGCCAGCAGCTTGGCGGACAGCCAACGTTCTGGAAACACCATATATTTT. This translates into CASSLADSQRSGNTIYF.

This chain connects TRBV11-3 to TRBJ1-1, with a possible D match to TRBD1 (6 bases). Germline CDR1 reads SGHNT; CDR2 reads YENEEA. The length of the CDR3 is 14 residues. The V and J ends lost 4 bases and 1 base respectively, with 10 bases between them. Here the CDR3 DNA reads TGTGCCAGCAGCTCCCGACAGGAGAACACTGAAGCTTTCTTT. Translated: CASSSRQENTEAFF.

The V gene is TRBV6-6, the J gene TRBJ1-5; a weak D match, TRBD1 (5 bases). CDR1 is MNHNY and CDR2 is SVGAGI in the germline V gene (reference sequence). The CDR3 length is 14 residues. V lost 4 bases and J 3 bases, leaving 10 bases between the germline ends. CDR3 DNA sequence: TGTGCCAGCAGTTTCCCGACAGTCAATCAGCCCCAGCATTTT. It translates to CASSFPTVNQPQHF.

The gene calls are TRBV2 and TRBJ1-2, with D possibly TRBD1 on 5 matching bases. The V and J ends lost 0 bases and 4 bases respectively, with 9 bases between them. From germline, CDR1 is SNHLY and CDR2 FYNNEI. This CDR3 has 14 amino acids. The CDR3 bases are TGTGCCAGCAGTGAAGCGACAGCGTTCTATGGCTACACCTTC. Residues: CASSEATAFYGYTF.

This clone showed up just a few times. The rearrangement joins TRBV30 to TRBJ2-6, with 8 bases matching TRBD1. The CDR3 contains 21 residues. Germline assignment: CDR1 GTSNPN and CDR2 SVGIG (reference sequence). V dropped 0 bases and J dropped 2; count of bases not matched to a gene: 18. CDR3 region: CAWSVWGVCGTGPAGANVLTF. DNA of the CDR3: TGTGCCTGGAGTGTATGGGGTGTCTGTGGGACAGGACCGGCTGGGGCCAACGTCCTGACTTTC.

This clone has a handful of counts. V is TRBV6-4 and J is TRBJ2-6; D gene uncertain. This CDR3 region has 15 residues. Germline V gene data show CDR1 as MRHNA and CDR2 as SNTAGT. The V and J ends lost 4 bases and 0 bases respectively, with 7 bases between them. In nucleotides, the CDR3 is TGTGCCAGCAGTGTTGCAGGCTCTGGGGCCAACGTCCTGACTTTC. Translating gives CASSVAGSGANVLTF.

The table lists this clone with a few counts. The chain uses TRBV9 and TRBJ1-1, with D possibly being TRBD1 (6 bases). V was trimmed by 4 bases and J by 5 bases, leaving 24 bases between them. The germline V gene has CDR1 SGDLS and CDR2 YYNGEE. The CDR3 totals 17 residues. The CDR3 loop is CASSPPVGQQLRTEAFF. For the CDR3, the DNA is TGTGCCAGCAGCCCCCCTGTGGGACAACAGCTACGGACTGAAGCTTTCTTT.

A remark on this clone: Additional DNA sequences in this sample encode the identical CDR3. This sequence joins TRBV7-8 and TRBJ1-1; D is ambiguous. The CDR3 spans 13 residues. Germline CDR1 and CDR2: SGHVS and FQNEAQ. Trimming took off 0 bases at V and 5 bases at J, with 7 bases between the two ends. The CDR3 here is CASSLAAGTEAFF. CDR3 bases: TGTGCCAGCAGCTTAGCTGCGGGAACTGAAGCTTTCTTT. Looking up the rest from reference TRBV7-8 and TRBJ1-1 gives the full variable domain: GAGVSQSPRYKVAKRGQDVALRCDPISGHVSLFWYQQALGQGPEFLTYFQNEAQLDKSGLPSDRFFAERPEGSVSTLKIQRTQQEDSAVYLCASSLAAGTEAFFGQGTRLTVV.